A single sample is the source of the 17 T cell receptor beta chains below, sequenced in a study of cytomegalovirus exposure and HLA in healthy donors. In the PCR, 60 Vbeta and 13 Jbeta primers were used. TCRdb's table, derived via immunoSEQ multiplex PCR, lists solely in-frame clones and lacks some. Of a few hundred thousand clones in the sample, roughly 83% were seen once. The sequencing input was PBMCs. The receptor set was obtained from a girl between 5 and 17 years old in good health and CMV-seronegative.

CDR3 bases: TGTGCCAGCAGCTTGCTCCCGGCGAGGGAGACCCAGTACTTC. This codes for CASSLLPARETQYF. The chain links TRBV5-4 to TRBJ2-5, with no clear D. The CDR3 is 14 amino acids. V shed 1 base and J shed 5 bases, with 12 bases lying between them. CDR1 is SGHNT and CDR2 is YYREEE in the germline V gene (reference sequence).

The rearrangement uses TRBV5-4 and TRBJ2-7; 9 bases match TRBD1. The CDR3 is 18 amino acids. V shed 0 bases and J 2 bases; nucleotides not matched to a gene: 12. Germline CDR1 and CDR2: SGHNT and YYREEE (reference sequence). CDR3 protein: CASSLALGGTGMAYEQYF. For the CDR3, the DNA is TGTGCCAGCAGCTTGGCCCTAGGGGGGACAGGGATGGCCTACGAGCAGTACTTC.

V usage is TRBV7-9 and J usage is TRBJ2-1; unclear D gene. V dropped 0 bases and J dropped 8 bases, with 14 bases sitting between them. In germline, CDR1 is SEHNR, CDR2 FQNEAQ (reference sequence). The CDR3 sequence is 15 residues long. CDR3 residues: CASSLASAGSHEQFF. CDR3 sequence (DNA): TGTGCCAGCAGCTTAGCATCGGCCGGGTCTCATGAGCAGTTCTTC.

This chain uses TRBV7-9 with TRBJ1-6; D gene unclear. Germline-derived CDR1 and CDR2 are SEHNR and FQNEAQ (reference sequence). The CDR3 has 16 residues. Trimming left V 5 bases short and J 7 bases short, with 18 bases between. The CDR3 DNA follows: TGTGCCAGCAGCGCCGGACCGAGGGCGGGGAATTCACCCCTCCACTTT. As protein: CASSAGPRAGNSPLHF.

The J gene is TRBJ1-6, the V gene TRBV28; 10 nucleotides line up with TRBD1. The CDR3 spans 16 residues. J gave up 7 bases and V 4 bases, and 7 bases lay outside the gene matches. Germline values: CDR1 MDHEN, CDR2 SYDVKM. The CDR3 loop reads CASSSLGQGLNSPLHF. In nucleotides, the CDR3 is TGTGCCAGCAGTTCCTTGGGACAGGGGCTGAATTCACCCCTCCACTTT.

V is TRBV7-9 and J is TRBJ1-1, with D perhaps matching TRBD1 (5 bases). Germline V gene sequence: CDR1 SEHNR, CDR2 FQNEAQ (reference sequence). With 6 bases removed from V and 0 bases from J, the gap between germline ends came to 11 bases. This CDR3 spans 14 amino acids. The CDR3 DNA reads TGTGCCAGCAGTTCAGACAGAATGAACACTGAAGCTTTCTTT. This translates into CASSSDRMNTEAFF.

The chain uses TRBV5-1 and TRBJ1-2; TRBD1 might be the D (6 bases). V lost 6 bases to trimming and J lost 5 bases, with 17 bases between them. Germline loops: CDR1 SGHRS, CDR2 YFSETQ. The CDR3 is 14 amino acids. The CDR3: CASTPSGERYGYTF. Here the CDR3 DNA reads TGCGCCAGCACTCCTTCAGGGGAGAGATATGGCTACACCTTC.

This clone was seen only a few times. The chain combines TRBV6-5 with TRBJ2-7, with 9 bases fitting TRBD1. CDR3 length: 13 residues. Germline V CDR1 and CDR2: MNHEY, SVGAGI. Unmatched junction bases numbered 6, after V lost 6 bases and J lost 6 bases. The CDR3 nucleotides read TGTGCCAGCAGGAGGGGACAGGGCGGCGAGCAGTACTTC. Protein sequence: CASRRGQGGEQYF.

The gene calls are TRBV7-3 and TRBJ2-1, with 7 bases aligning to TRBD2. Germline-derived CDR1 and CDR2 are SGHTA and FQGTGA. Trimming cost V 2 bases and J 6 bases; bases outside gene matches: 16. The CDR3 has 18 amino acids. CDR3 nucleotide sequence: TGTGCCAGCAGCTTAGGGGTCCTGCGGGGGACTGGACGCAATGAGCAGTTCTTC. It encodes CASSLGVLRGTGRNEQFF.

The chain has TRBV4-3 and TRBJ2-4; 12 bases align to TRBD2. The V and J ends lost 1 base and 1 base, in that order; junction bases with no gene match: 11. The V gene's germline CDR1 is LGHNA and CDR2 YSLEER. This CDR3 has 20 residues. CDR3 protein: CASSQGRLAGELWAKNIQYF. Here the CDR3 DNA reads TGCGCCAGCAGCCAAGGGAGACTAGCGGGGGAGCTTTGGGCCAAAAACATTCAGTACTTC.

The J gene is TRBJ1-3, the V gene TRBV7-9, with D possibly being TRBD1 (5 bases). This CDR3 spans 19 amino acids. Germline V gene data show CDR1 as SEHNR and CDR2 as FQNEAQ (reference sequence). The germline V and J ends were trimmed by 0 bases and 0 bases, with 18 bases remaining between them. The CDR3 is CASSLAQIQTAYSGNTIYF. Written as DNA, the CDR3 is TGTGCCAGCAGCTTAGCGCAGATTCAGACAGCCTACTCTGGAAACACCATATATTTT.

The chain couples TRBV9 to TRBJ2-6; the D gene is possibly TRBD2 (5 bases). Germline V gives CDR1 SGDLS, CDR2 YYNGEE. There are 16 residues in the CDR3. Trimming pared 3 bases from V and 4 bases from J, leaving 14 bases between. CDR3 in DNA: TGTGCCAGCAGCGAGGAGGTTCTAGGAGGGGCCAACGTCCTGACTTTC. Residues: CASSEEVLGGANVLTF. The whole variable domain, remainder taken from reference TRBV9 and TRBJ2-6, is DSGVTQTPKHLITATGQRVTLRCSPRSGDLSVYWYQQSLDQGLQFLIQYYNGEERAKGNILERFSAQQFPDLHSELNLSSLELGDSALYFCASSEEVLGGANVLTFGAGSRLTVL.

The CDR3 loop reads CASSLAVGPQKLFF. The CDR3 bases are TGCGCCAGCAGCTTGGCGGTGGGGCCCCAAAAACTGTTTTTT. The chain links TRBV5-1 to TRBJ1-4, with D perhaps matching TRBD1 (5 bases). CDR3 size: 14 residues. The V end was cut by 0 bases, the J end by 9 bases, with 12 bases between. The V gene's germline CDR1 is SGHRS and CDR2 YFSETQ.

V and J are TRBV11-3 and TRBJ1-1; D ambiguous. Germline CDR1 is SGHNT and CDR2 is YENEEA. Trimming pared 2 bases from V and 1 base from J, leaving 5 bases between. This CDR3 region has 13 residues. CDR3 sequence: CASSLRPNTEAFF. CDR3 in DNA: TGTGCCAGCAGCTTACGTCCGAACACTGAAGCTTTCTTT.

J is TRBJ1-1 and V is TRBV11-2, with TRBD1 matching over 7 bases. J was trimmed by 0 bases and V by 5 bases; bases with no gene match: 6. Per germline, CDR1 SGHAT and CDR2 FQNNGV. The CDR3 is 15 amino acids. CDR3 coding DNA: TGTGCCAGCAGCCCACAGGGGTATTTGAACACTGAAGCTTTCTTT. Translating gives CASSPQGYLNTEAFF.

This clone was seen a few times. The gene calls are TRBV7-8 and TRBJ2-6; no clear D. Trimming took off 1 base at V and 0 bases at J, with 7 bases between the two ends. This CDR3 spans 16 amino acids. The germline V gene encodes CDR1 SGHVS and CDR2 FQNEAQ. The CDR3 bases are TGTGCCAGCAGCTTAGTTCCTAGCTCTGGGGCCAACGTCCTGACTTTC. Translation gives CASSLVPSSGANVLTF.

The chain recombines TRBV5-1 with TRBJ2-5, with 7 bases identical to TRBD1. The CDR3 runs 14 residues. The trim removed 0 bases at V and 6 bases at J, leaving 5 bases unmatched. Looked up from germline, CDR1 is SGHRS and CDR2 is YFSETQ. CDR3 in DNA: TGCGCCAGCAGCTTGGGGACAGGTAGACAGACCCAGTACTTC. It yields the protein CASSLGTGRQTQYF.